The 5 T cell receptor beta chains reported below all come from one sample, sequenced in a study of siplizumab effects on memory and regulatory T cells. Sequencing was performed with immunoSEQ multiplex PCR; in TCRdb, only in-frame clones are kept and a portion is missing. The table includes 95,000 to 100,000 clones, around 90% detected once. Sequencing was carried out using non-Treg CD4+ T cells sorted from blood. The receptors were sampled from a human donor in good health.

The genes are TRBV18 and TRBJ1-4; tentative D call: TRBD1 (5 bases). CDR1 KGHSH and CDR2 LQKENI come from the germline V gene. Trimming removed 4 bases at V and 7 bases at J, with 13 bases between. The CDR3 spans 14 residues. The CDR3 DNA is TGTGCCAGCTCACAAACCTCAGGGAGTGAAAAACTGTTTTTT. The encoded protein is CASSQTSGSEKLFF.

This clone occurred a few times. The rearrangement uses TRBV6-1 and TRBJ1-2; a weak D match, TRBD1 (5 bases). The CDR3 is 14 amino acids. V lost 1 base and J lost 4, with 10 bases in between. From germline, CDR1 is MNHNS and CDR2 SASEGT. CDR3: CASSEVGGVYGYTF. For the CDR3, the DNA is TGTGCCAGCAGTGAAGTCGGGGGGGTCTATGGCTACACCTTC.

To note about this clone: Since the CDR3 does not end with the conserved phenylalanine or tryptophan, this likely comes from a read error. This chain joins TRBV2 and TRBJ1-2; D unclear. This CDR3 comprises 14 residues. Germline-derived CDR1 and CDR2 are SNHLY and FYNNEI. Trimming shortened V by 0 bases and J by 8 bases, and 13 bases separated the two germline ends. The CDR3 DNA follows: TGTGCCAGCAGTGAAGCGCTCACAGTCGGGGGCTACACCGTC. Amino acid sequence: CASSEALTVGGYTV.

The chain employs TRBV11-3 and TRBJ2-1; 10 positions agree with TRBD2. This CDR3 region has 15 residues. The germline V gene encodes CDR1 SGHNT and CDR2 YENEEA. The trim removed 7 bases at V and 1 base at J, leaving 4 bases unmatched. The CDR3 reads CASKLAGGSYNEQFF. In nucleotides, the CDR3 is TGTGCCAGCAAATTAGCGGGAGGTTCCTACAATGAGCAGTTCTTC. Full variable domain (remainder filled in from reference TRBV11-3 and TRBJ2-1): EAGVVQSPRYKIIEKKQPVAFWCNPISGHNTLYWYLQNLGQGPELLIRYENEEAVDDSQLPKDRFSAERLKGVDSTLKIQPAELGDSAVYLCASKLAGGSYNEQFFGPGTRLTVL.

The CDR3 loop reads CASSKTLANEQYF. CDR3 DNA: TGTGCCAGCAGTAAGACCCTGGCGAACGAGCAGTACTTC. The chain joins TRBV13 to TRBJ2-7; D gene ambiguous. The CDR3 spans 13 residues. Trimming stripped 6 bases from V and 5 bases from J, with 14 bases between. Looked up from germline, CDR1 is PRHDT and CDR2 is FYEKMQ (reference sequence). Complete variable domain (other parts from reference TRBV13 and TRBJ2-7): AAGVIQSPRHLIKEKRETATLKCYPIPRHDTVYWYQQGPGQDPQFLISFYEKMQSDKGSIPDRFSAQQFSDYHSELNMSSLELGDSALYFCASSKTLANEQYFGPGTRLTVT.